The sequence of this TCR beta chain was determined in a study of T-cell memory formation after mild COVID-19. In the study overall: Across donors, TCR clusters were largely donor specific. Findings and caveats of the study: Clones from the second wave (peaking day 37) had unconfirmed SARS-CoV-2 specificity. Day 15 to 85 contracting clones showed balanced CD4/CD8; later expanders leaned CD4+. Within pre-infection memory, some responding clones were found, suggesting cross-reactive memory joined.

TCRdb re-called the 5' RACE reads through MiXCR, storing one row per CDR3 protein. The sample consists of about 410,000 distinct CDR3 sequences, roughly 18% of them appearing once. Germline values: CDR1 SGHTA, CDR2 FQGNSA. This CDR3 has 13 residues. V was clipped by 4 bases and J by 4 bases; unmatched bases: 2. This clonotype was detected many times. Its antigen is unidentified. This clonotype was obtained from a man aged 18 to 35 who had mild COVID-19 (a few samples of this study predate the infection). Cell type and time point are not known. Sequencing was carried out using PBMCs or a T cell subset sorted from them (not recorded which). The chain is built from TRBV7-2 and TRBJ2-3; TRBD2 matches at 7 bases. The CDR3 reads CASSSRGADTQYF. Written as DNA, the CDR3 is TGTGCCAGCAGCTCTCGGGGGGCAGATACGCAGTATTTT.